This T cell receptor (beta chain) is from a study of beta chain features in type 1 diabetes. Study details: All of the samples together had over 90 million sorted cells examined.

This clone was seen a handful of times. The antigen is not known. Other DNA sequences in the same sample also yield this CDR3. The isolated RNA, all of it, was reverse transcribed, so expressed TCRB transcripts were what got sequenced. The assay was immunoSEQ multiplex PCR, and TCRdb's table has in-frame clones only and misses some. Of 600,000 to 700,000 clones listed, roughly an eighth are singletons. Study-wide findings and caveats: Moderately but significantly shorter TCRB CDR3s were found in Type 1 diabetes patients in all four CD4+ subsets.

Per the germline V gene, CDR1 is MDHEN and CDR2 is SYDVKM. This CDR3 comprises 12 residues. Trimming pared 5 bases from V and 7 bases from J, leaving 9 bases between. Sequencing was performed on naive CD4+ T cells from blood. The rearrangement joins TRBV28 to TRBJ2-1, with no clear D. This clonotype originated in a man aged 30-40 years with type 1 diabetes. The CDR3 DNA sequence: TGTGCCAGCAGTCCTCAGAGAAATGAGCAGTTCTTC. As protein: CASSPQRNEQFF.